This passage covers 10 T cell receptor beta chains from one sample sequenced in a study of vaccination effects on CD4 cells after COVID-19. The protocol was immunoSEQ multiplex PCR, while the TCRdb copy is restricted to in-frame clones and leaves out a portion. Of 7,500 to 10,000 clones in the sample, under 80% were seen once. Isolation of CD4+ T cells took place after 10 to 11 days of culture. Participants completed two doses of the BNT162b2 or mRNA-1273 vaccine. Their antigens remain unidentified. The source material was CD4+ T cells from PBMCs cultured without peptide, sampled after COVID-19 vaccination. The origin of the receptors is a human donor who received a COVID-19 vaccine.

The chain combines TRBV7-3 with TRBJ2-2; D unclear. The CDR3 contains 12 residues. Germline V CDR1 and CDR2: SGHTA, FQGTGA. Trimming pared 5 bases from V and 3 bases from J, leaving 4 bases between. CDR3 DNA sequence: TGTGCCAGCAGCGGGGACACCGGGGAGCTGTTTTTT. Translation gives CASSGDTGELFF.

The chain combines TRBV6-2 or TRBV6-3 with TRBJ1-1; the D gene is possibly TRBD1 (5 bases). Germline V gene data show CDR1 as MNHEY and CDR2 as SVGEGT. There are 14 residues in the CDR3. V lost 0 bases to trimming and J lost 2 bases, with 7 bases between them. The CDR3 DNA reads TGTGCCAGCAGTTACTCTACAGGAAACACTGAAGCTTTCTTT. Translated: CASSYSTGNTEAFF.

The gene calls are TRBV27 and TRBJ1-6; D is ambiguous. This CDR3 is 13 amino acids long. V was pared by 3 bases and J by 5 bases, with 5 bases between. The germline V gene has CDR1 MNHEY and CDR2 SMNVEV (reference sequence). CDR3 nucleotides: TGTGCCAGCAGTTTCAGGAATAATTCACCCCTCCACTTT. Its translation: CASSFRNNSPLHF.

This clone has just a few counts. The chain links TRBV6-1 to TRBJ2-7, with 7 bases lining up with TRBD2. The CDR3 totals 14 residues. Germline V gene data show CDR1 as MNHNS and CDR2 as SASEGT. J gave up 2 bases and V 6 bases, and 7 bases lay outside the gene matches. The CDR3 sequence: CASRLAEFAYEQYF. CDR3 nucleotide sequence: TGTGCCAGCAGGCTAGCGGAGTTCGCCTACGAGCAGTACTTC.

The chain recombines TRBV2 with TRBJ1-4, with D perhaps TRBD1 (6 bases). V lost 6 bases and J lost 2, with 10 bases in between. CDR1 is SNHLY and CDR2 is FYNNEI in the germline V gene. CDR3 length: 14 residues. This CDR3 is CASRGGRTNEKLFF. DNA for the CDR3: TGTGCCAGCAGGGGGGGGCGGACTAATGAAAAACTGTTTTTT.

The chain recombines TRBV4-3 with TRBJ1-5; no clear D gene. The V gene's germline CDR1 is LGHNA and CDR2 YSLEER. The length of the CDR3 is 14 residues. Trimming pared 1 base from V and 9 bases from J, leaving 13 bases between. The CDR3 DNA follows: TGCGCCAGCAGCCAAGGGGCCTTGGTTGGGCCCCAGCATTTT. Its translation is CASSQGALVGPQHF.

The rearrangement joins TRBV28 to TRBJ2-3, with 7 bases that match TRBD1. CDR1 is MDHEN and CDR2 is SYDVKM in the germline V gene. This CDR3 is 15 amino acids long. Trimming cost V 5 bases and J 3 bases; bases outside gene matches: 8. Here the CDR3 DNA reads TGTGCCAGCAGTCCCCCGACAGGGTTAACAGATACGCAGTATTTT. Its translation: CASSPPTGLTDTQYF.

This clone was seen only once. CDR3 region: CLSTSLNRRWRAGNTIYF. The CDR3 DNA reads as TGTTTATCCACCAGTTTGAATCGTAGGTGGAGGGCCGGAAACACCATATATTTT. The chain is built from TRBV24-1 and TRBJ1-3; D gene unclear. Germline loops: CDR1 KGHDR, CDR2 SFDVKD. The CDR3 has 18 amino acids.

J is TRBJ1-3 and V is TRBV11-2, with D perhaps TRBD1 (5 bases). Trimming removed 6 bases at V and 0 bases at J, with 21 bases between. Germline V gene sequence: CDR1 SGHAT, CDR2 FQNNGV. The CDR3 covers 18 residues. The CDR3 DNA is TGTGCCAGCAGTCCTTGGGGAAACAGGCGACTCTCTGGAAACACCATATATTTT. Residues: CASSPWGNRRLSGNTIYF. Supplemented by reference TRBV11-2 and TRBJ1-3, the full variable domain reads EAGVAQSPRYKIIEKRQSVAFWCNPISGHATLYWYQQILGQGPKLLIQFQNNGVVDDSQLPKDRFSAERLKGVDSTLKIQPAKLEDSAVYLCASSPWGNRRLSGNTIYFGEGSWLTVV.

The chain couples TRBV5-4 to TRBJ2-7; 8 bases match TRBD2. V gave up 0 bases and J gave up 2 bases; unmatched junction bases: 13. Germline V gene sequence: CDR1 SGHNT, CDR2 YYREEE (reference sequence). The CDR3 has 18 residues. The CDR3 nucleotides read TGTGCCAGCAGCTTGGCCGGGAGGGTCGTGACAGAACCCTACGAGCAGTACTTC. Protein sequence: CASSLAGRVVTEPYEQYF.